This T cell receptor beta chain was profiled in a study of T cell responses to AZD1222 COVID-19 vaccine. Turning to the study itself: Whether given at about 4 or about 12 weeks, second doses were pooled.

Study-level points and caveats: Females made up more of the donors, who were largely white British, and clonal diversity may have come out too low.

In the case of this clone: What it binds is not known.

The table came from immunoSEQ multiplex PCR; TCRdb's copy has only in-frame clones and leaves some out. Of about 130,000 clones in the sample, about 91% are singletons; the top ten hold roughly 2%. Germline V gives CDR1 SGHRS, CDR2 YFSETQ. After removal of 0 bases from V and 9 bases from J, the junction contained 9 bases not matched to a gene. The CDR3 is 15 residues long. The chain has TRBV5-1 and TRBJ1-5; TRBD1 matches 7 bases. This clonotype was obtained from an adult in good health. Sample: peripheral blood, taken on day 0 of AZD1222 vaccination. The CDR3 region has the DNA TGCGCCAGCAGCTTGGAGGGGGCCGGCGGGATGCCCCAGCATTTT. It is translated as CASSLEGAGGMPQHF.